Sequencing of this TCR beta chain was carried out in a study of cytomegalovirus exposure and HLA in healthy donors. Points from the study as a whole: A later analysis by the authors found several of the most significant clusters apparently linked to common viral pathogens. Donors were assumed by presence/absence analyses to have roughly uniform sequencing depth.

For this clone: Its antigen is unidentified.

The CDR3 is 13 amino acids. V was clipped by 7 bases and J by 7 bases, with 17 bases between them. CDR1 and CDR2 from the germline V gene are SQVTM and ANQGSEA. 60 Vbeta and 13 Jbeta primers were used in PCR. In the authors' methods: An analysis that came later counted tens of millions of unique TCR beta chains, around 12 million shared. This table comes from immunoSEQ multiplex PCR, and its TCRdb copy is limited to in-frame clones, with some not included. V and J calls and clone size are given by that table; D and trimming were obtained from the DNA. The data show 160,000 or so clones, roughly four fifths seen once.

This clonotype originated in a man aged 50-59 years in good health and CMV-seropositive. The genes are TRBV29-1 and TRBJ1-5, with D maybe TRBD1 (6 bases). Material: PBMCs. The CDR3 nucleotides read TGCAGCGCAAGTACAGGGTCGAAACAGCCCCAGCATTTT. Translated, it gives CSASTGSKQPQHF.